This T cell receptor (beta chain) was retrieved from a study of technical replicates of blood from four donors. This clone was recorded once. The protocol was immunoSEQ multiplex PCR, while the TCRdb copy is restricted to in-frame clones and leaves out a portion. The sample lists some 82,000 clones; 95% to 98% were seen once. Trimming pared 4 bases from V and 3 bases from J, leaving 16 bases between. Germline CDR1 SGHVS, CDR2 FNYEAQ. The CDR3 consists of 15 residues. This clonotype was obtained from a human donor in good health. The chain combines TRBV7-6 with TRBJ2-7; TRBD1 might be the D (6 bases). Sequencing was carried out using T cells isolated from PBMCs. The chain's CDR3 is CASSSRLDSRYEQYF. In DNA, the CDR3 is TGTGCCAGCAGCTCAAGATTGGACAGCCGCTACGAGCAGTACTTC.